A single sample gave rise to the 6 T cell receptor beta chains below, sequenced in a study of beta chain features in type 1 diabetes. General study points: Within each of all four CD4+ subsets, Type 1 diabetes patients had TCRB CDR3s that were moderately but significantly shorter.

These receptors have no identified antigens. The whole isolated RNA underwent reverse transcription, so sequencing captured expressed TCRB transcripts. Assay used: immunoSEQ multiplex PCR; TCRdb lists only in-frame clones, some missing. The sample carries over 150,000 clones, roughly 8% recorded once. The specimen was central memory CD4+ T cells from blood. These receptors were taken from a man aged 18 to 29 with type 1 diabetes.

The chain combines TRBV5-1 with TRBJ2-3; possibly TRBD1 for D (6 bases). Germline V gene data show CDR1 as SGHRS and CDR2 as YFSETQ. The CDR3 length is 15 residues. V was shortened by 4 bases and J by 0 bases, with 12 bases between the two germline ends. The CDR3, as DNA: TGCGCCAGCAGCCCCGGGACAAAGAGCACAGATACGCAGTATTTT. Its translation: CASSPGTKSTDTQYF.

This clone has more than one count but fewer than ten. This chain uses TRBV6-5 with TRBJ2-1, with unresolved D. Trimming cost V 7 bases and J 0 bases, with 7 bases left between them. Germline V gene sequence: CDR1 MNHEY, CDR2 SVGAGI. This CDR3 region has 13 residues. CDR3 protein: CASTWSSYNEQFF. The CDR3, as DNA: TGTGCCAGCACATGGAGCTCCTACAATGAGCAGTTCTTC.

The table lists this clone with a few counts. The chain links TRBV27 to TRBJ1-1; the D is unclear. V was clipped by 7 bases and J by 9 bases, with 18 bases between them. CDR3 size: 13 residues. The germline V gene has CDR1 MNHEY and CDR2 SMNVEV (reference sequence). CDR3 sequence reads: CASTLRGSGKAFF. Here the CDR3 DNA reads TGTGCCAGCACTTTGAGAGGGTCCGGCAAAGCTTTCTTT.

In this sample, this clone turned up a few times. This chain uses TRBV28 with TRBJ2-3, with D maybe TRBD1 (6 bases). Germline V gives CDR1 MDHEN, CDR2 SYDVKM. This CDR3 comprises 11 residues. The ends were cut back, 8 bases at V and 11 bases at J, with 14 bases in the middle. The CDR3 DNA is TGTGCCAGCCGCGCCCGGGACAAGCAGTATTTT. This sequence encodes CASRARDKQYF.

The sample holds a few counts of this clone. V is TRBV18 and J is TRBJ1-6; tentatively, D is TRBD1 (5 bases). The CDR3 has 17 residues. V was pared by 0 bases and J by 2 bases, with 11 bases between. CDR1 is KGHSH and CDR2 is LQKENI in the germline V gene. The CDR3 is CASSPPDGGAYNSPLHF. The CDR3 DNA sequence: TGTGCCAGCTCACCACCGGATGGAGGGGCCTATAATTCACCCCTCCACTTT.

This clone was observed a handful of times. The rearrangement links TRBV4-3 to TRBJ1-4; D is possibly TRBD1 (6 bases). The CDR3 consists of 13 residues. V shed 5 bases and J shed 11 bases, with 15 bases lying between them. CDR1 is LGHNA and CDR2 is YSLEER in the germline V gene. In DNA, the CDR3 is TGCGCCAGCAGCTACCTAGGGGGGGACAAACTGTTTTTT. This translates into CASSYLGGDKLFF.